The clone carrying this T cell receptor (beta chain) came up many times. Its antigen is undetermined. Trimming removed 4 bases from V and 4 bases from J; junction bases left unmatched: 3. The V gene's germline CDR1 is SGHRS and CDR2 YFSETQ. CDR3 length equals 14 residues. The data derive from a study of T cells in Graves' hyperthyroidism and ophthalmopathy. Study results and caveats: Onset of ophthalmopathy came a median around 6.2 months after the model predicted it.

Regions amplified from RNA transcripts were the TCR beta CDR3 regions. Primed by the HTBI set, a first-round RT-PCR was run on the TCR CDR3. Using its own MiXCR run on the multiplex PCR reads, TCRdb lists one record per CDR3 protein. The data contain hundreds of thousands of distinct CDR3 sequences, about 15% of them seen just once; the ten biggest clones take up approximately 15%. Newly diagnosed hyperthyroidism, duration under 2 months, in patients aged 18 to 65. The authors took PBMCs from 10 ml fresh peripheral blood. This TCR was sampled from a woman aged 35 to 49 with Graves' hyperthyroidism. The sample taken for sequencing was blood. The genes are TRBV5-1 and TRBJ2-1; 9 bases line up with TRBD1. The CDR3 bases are TGCGCCAGCAGCAGGGACAGGGATTACAATGAGCAGTTCTTC. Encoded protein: CASSRDRDYNEQFF.